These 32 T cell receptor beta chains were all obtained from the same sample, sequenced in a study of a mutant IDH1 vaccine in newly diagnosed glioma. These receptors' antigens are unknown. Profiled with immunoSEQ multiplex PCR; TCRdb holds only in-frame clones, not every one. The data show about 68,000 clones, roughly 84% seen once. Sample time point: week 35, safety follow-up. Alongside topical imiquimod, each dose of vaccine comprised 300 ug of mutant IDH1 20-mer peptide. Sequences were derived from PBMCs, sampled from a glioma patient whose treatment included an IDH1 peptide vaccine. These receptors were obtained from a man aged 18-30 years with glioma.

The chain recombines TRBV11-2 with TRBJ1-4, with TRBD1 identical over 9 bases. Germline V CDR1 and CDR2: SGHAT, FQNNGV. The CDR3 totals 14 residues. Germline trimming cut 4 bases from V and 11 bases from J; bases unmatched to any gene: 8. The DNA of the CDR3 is TGTGCCAGCAGCTCGGGACAGGGAGGGAGCAAACTGTTTTTT. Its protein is CASSSGQGGSKLFF.

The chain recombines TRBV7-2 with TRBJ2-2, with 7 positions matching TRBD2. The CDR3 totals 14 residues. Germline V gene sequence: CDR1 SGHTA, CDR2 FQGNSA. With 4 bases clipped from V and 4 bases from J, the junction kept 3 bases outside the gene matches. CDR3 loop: CASSSGGGTGELFF. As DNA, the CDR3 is TGTGCCAGCAGCTCCGGCGGGGGCACCGGGGAGCTGTTTTTT.

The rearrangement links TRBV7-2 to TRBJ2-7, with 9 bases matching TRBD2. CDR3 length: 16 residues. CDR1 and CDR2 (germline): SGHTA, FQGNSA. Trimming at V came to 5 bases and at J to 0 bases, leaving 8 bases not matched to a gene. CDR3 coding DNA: TGTGCCAGCAGCCACAGCGGCGGGGGGGTCTCCTACGAGCAGTACTTC. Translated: CASSHSGGGVSYEQYF. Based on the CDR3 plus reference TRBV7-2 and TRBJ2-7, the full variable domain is GAGVSQSPSNKVTEKGKDVELRCDPISGHTALYWYRQSLGQGLEFLIYFQGNSAPDKSGLPSDRFSAERTGGSVSTLTIQRTQQEDSAVYLCASSHSGGGVSYEQYFGPGTRLTVT.

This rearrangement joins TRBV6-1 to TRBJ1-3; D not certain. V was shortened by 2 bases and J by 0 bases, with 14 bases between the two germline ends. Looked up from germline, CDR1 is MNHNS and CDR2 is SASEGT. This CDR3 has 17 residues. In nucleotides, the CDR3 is TGTGCCAGCAGTGAAAATCGCCCCCTTAGCTCTGGAAACACCATATATTTT. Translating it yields CASSENRPLSSGNTIYF.

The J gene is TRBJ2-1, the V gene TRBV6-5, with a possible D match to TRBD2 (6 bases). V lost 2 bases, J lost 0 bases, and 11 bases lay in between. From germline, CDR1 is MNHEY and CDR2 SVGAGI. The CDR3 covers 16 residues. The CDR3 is CASSYRGWASYNEQFF. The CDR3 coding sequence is TGTGCCAGCAGTTACCGGGGGTGGGCCTCCTACAATGAGCAGTTCTTC.

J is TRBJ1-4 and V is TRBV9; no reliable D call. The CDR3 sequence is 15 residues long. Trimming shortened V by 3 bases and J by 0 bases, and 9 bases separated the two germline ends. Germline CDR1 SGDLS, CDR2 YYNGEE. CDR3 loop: CASSAHRTTNEKLFF. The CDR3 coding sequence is TGTGCCAGCAGCGCCCACAGAACAACTAATGAAAAACTGTTTTTT.

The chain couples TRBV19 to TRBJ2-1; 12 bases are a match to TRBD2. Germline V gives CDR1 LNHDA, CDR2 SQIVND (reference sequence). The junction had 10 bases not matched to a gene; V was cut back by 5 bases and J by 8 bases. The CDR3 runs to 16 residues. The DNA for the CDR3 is TGTGCCAGTAGTCCGTATGGGACTAGCGGGCTCGATGAGCAGTTCTTC. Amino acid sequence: CASSPYGTSGLDEQFF.

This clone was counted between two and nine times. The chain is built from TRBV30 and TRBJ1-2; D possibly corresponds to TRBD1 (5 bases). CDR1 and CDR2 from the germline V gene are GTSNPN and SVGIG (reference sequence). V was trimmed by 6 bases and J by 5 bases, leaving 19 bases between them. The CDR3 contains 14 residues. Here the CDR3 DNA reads TGTGCCTGTACTTCCCCGGGACGGGGATATGGCTACACCTTC. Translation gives CACTSPGRGYGYTF. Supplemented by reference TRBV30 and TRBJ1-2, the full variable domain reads SQTIHQWPATLVQPVGSPLSLECTVEGTSNPNLYWYRQAAGRGLQLLFYSVGIGQISSEVPQNLSASRPQDRQFILSSKKLLLSDSGFYLCACTSPGRGYGYTFGSGTRLTVV.

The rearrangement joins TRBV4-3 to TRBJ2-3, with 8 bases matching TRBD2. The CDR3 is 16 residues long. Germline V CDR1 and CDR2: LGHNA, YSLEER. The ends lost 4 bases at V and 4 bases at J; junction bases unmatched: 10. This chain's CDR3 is CASSRSSGGGSDTQYF. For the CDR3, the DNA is TGCGCCAGCAGCCGGTCGAGCGGGGGAGGTTCAGATACGCAGTATTTT.

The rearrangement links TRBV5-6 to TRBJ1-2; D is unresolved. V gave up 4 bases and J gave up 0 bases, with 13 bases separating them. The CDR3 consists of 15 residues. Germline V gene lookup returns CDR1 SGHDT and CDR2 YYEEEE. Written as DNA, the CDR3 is TGTGCCAGCAGCCCCGGTAGGGCTACTAACTATGGCTACACCTTC. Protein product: CASSPGRATNYGYTF.

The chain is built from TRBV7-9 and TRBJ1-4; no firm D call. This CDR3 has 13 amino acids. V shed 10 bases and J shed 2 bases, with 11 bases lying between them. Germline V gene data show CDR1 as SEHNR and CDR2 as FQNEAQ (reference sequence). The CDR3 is CATATVTNEKLFF. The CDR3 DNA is TGTGCCACAGCCACGGTTACTAATGAAAAACTGTTTTTT.

The CDR3 DNA sequence: TGTGCCAGCAGTTGGGGACTTGGGGGGGGTCAGCCCCAGCATTTT. This gives the protein CASSWGLGGGQPQHF. The chain carries TRBV6-5 and TRBJ1-5, with D maybe TRBD1 (5 bases). The CDR3 totals 15 residues. CDR1 and CDR2 (germline): MNHEY, SVGAGI. V dropped 4 bases and J dropped 6 bases, with 16 bases sitting between them.

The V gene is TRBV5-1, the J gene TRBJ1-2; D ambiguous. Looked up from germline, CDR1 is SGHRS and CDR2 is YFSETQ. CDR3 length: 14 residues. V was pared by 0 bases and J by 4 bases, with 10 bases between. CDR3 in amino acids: CASSLDTGSYGYTF. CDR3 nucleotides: TGCGCCAGCAGCTTGGACACCGGTTCCTATGGCTACACCTTC.

CDR3 sequence reads: CASSLVQGARSGELFF. The DNA of the CDR3 is TGCGCCAGCAGCTTGGTACAGGGGGCCAGGAGCGGGGAGCTGTTTTTT. This chain links TRBV5-1 with TRBJ2-2, with 9 bases identical to TRBD1. The CDR3 is 16 residues long. Germline V CDR1 and CDR2: SGHRS, YFSETQ. Trimming at V came to 0 bases and at J to 7 bases, leaving 7 bases not matched to a gene.

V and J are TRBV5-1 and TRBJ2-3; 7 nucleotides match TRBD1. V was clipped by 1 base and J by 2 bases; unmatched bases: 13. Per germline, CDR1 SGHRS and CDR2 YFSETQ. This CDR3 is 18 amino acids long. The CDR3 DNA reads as TGCGCCAGCAGCTTGAGTAACAGGGGCCCCAGCCCCACAGATACGCAGTATTTT. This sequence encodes CASSLSNRGPSPTDTQYF.

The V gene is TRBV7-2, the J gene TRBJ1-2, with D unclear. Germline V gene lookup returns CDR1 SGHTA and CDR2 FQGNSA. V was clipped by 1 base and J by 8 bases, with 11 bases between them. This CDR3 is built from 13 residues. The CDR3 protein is CASSLVSGWGYTF. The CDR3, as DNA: TGTGCCAGCAGCTTAGTCTCGGGATGGGGCTACACCTTC.

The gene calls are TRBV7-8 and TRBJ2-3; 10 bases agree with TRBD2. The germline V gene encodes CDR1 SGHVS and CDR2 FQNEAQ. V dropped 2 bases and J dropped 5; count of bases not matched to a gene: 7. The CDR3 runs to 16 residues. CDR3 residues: CASSLLAGAPGDTQYF. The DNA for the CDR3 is TGTGCCAGCAGCTTACTAGCGGGAGCCCCAGGAGATACGCAGTATTTT.

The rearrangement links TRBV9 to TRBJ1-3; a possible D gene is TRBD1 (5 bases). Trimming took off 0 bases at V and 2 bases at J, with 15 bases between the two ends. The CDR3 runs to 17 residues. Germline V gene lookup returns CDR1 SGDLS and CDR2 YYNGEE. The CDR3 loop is CASSVGPGGLAGNTIYF. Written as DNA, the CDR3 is TGTGCCAGCAGCGTAGGGCCCGGGGGTCTAGCTGGAAACACCATATATTTT. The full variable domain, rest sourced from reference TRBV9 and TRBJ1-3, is DSGVTQTPKHLITATGQRVTLRCSPRSGDLSVYWYQQSLDQGLQFLIQYYNGEERAKGNILERFSAQQFPDLHSELNLSSLELGDSALYFCASSVGPGGLAGNTIYFGEGSWLTVV.

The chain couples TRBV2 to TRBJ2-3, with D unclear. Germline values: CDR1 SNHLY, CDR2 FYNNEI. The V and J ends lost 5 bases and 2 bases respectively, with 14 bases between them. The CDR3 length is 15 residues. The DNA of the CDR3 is TGTGCCAGCAGTCCCGCCAATCCCGACACAGATACGCAGTATTTT. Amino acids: CASSPANPDTDTQYF.

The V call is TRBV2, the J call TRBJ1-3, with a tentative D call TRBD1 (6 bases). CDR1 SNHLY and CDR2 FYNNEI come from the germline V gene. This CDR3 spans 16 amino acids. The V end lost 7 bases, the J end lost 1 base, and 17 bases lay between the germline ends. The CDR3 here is CASKGGRPESGNTIYF. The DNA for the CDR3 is TGTGCCAGCAAGGGGGGACGGCCTGAGTCTGGAAACACCATATATTTT.

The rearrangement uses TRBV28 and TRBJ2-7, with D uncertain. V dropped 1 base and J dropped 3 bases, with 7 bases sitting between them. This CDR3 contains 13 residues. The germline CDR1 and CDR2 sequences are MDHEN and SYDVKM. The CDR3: CASSLSIGYEQYF. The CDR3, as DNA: TGTGCCAGCAGTTTATCAATTGGCTACGAGCAGTACTTC.

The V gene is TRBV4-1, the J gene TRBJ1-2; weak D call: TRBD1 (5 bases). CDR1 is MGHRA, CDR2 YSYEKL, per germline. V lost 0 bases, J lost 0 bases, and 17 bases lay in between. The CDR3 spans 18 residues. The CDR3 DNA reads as TGCGCCAGCAGCCAAGATCGGGGAAGGGGACTATCTAACTATGGCTACACCTTC. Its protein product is CASSQDRGRGLSNYGYTF.

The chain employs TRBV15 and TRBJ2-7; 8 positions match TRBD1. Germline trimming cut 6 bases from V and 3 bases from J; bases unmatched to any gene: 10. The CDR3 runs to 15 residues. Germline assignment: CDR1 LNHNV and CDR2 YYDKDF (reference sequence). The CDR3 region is CATSTSRTGFYEQYF. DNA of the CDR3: TGTGCCACCAGTACGTCACGGACAGGGTTCTACGAGCAGTACTTC. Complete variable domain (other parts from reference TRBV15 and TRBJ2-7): DAMVIQNPRYQVTQFGKPVTLSCSQTLNHNVMYWYQQKSSQAPKLLFHYYDKDFNNEADTPDNFQSRRPNTSFCFLDIRSPGLGDTAMYLCATSTSRTGFYEQYFGPGTRLTVT.

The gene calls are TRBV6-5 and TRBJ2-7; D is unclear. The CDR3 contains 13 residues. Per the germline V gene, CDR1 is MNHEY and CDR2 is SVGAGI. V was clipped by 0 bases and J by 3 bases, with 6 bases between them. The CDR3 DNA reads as TGTGCCAGCAGTTACTCGGCGTTCTACGAGCAGTACTTC. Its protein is CASSYSAFYEQYF.

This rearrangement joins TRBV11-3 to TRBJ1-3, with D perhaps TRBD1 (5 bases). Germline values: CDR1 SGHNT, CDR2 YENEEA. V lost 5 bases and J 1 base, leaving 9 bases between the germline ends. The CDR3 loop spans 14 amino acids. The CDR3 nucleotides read TGTGCCAGCAGCCTCGGGGGATCTGGAAACACCATATATTTT. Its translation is CASSLGGSGNTIYF.

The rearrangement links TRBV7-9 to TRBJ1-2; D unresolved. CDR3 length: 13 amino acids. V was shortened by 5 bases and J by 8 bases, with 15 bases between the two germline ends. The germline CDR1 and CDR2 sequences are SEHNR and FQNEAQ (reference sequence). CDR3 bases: TGTGCCAGCAGCCCCCTCGGGGAGCGCGGCTACACCTTC. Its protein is CASSPLGERGYTF.

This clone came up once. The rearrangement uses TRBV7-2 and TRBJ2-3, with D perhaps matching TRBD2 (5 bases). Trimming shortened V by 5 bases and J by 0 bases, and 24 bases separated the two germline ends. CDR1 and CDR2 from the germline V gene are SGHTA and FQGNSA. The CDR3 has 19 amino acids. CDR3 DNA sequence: TGTGCCAGCAGCCGGAAGGTTATAGGGCTAGCCCAGAGCACAGATACGCAGTATTTT. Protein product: CASSRKVIGLAQSTDTQYF.

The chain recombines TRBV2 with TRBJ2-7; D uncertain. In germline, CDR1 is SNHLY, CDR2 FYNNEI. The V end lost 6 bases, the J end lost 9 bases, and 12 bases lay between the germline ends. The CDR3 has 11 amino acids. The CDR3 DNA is TGTGCCAGCAGGGGGTCGGGTGCGCAGTACTTC. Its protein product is CASRGSGAQYF.

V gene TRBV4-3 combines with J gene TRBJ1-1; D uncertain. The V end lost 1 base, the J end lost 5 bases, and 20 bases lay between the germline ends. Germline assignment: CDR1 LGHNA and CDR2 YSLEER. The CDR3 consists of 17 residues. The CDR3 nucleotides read TGCGCCAGCAGCCAAGGTATGGTCAGAGAAACCGAAACTGAAGCTTTCTTT. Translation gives CASSQGMVRETETEAFF.

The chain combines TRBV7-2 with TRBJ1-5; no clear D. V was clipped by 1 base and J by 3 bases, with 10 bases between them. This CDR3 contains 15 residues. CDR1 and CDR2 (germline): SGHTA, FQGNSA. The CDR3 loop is CASSLGGSFNQPQHF. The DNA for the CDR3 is TGTGCCAGCAGCTTAGGGGGTTCCTTCAATCAGCCCCAGCATTTT. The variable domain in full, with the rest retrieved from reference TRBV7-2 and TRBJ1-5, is GAGVSQSPSNKVTEKGKDVELRCDPISGHTALYWYRQSLGQGLEFLIYFQGNSAPDKSGLPSDRFSAERTGGSVSTLTIQRTQQEDSAVYLCASSLGGSFNQPQHFGDGTRLSIL.

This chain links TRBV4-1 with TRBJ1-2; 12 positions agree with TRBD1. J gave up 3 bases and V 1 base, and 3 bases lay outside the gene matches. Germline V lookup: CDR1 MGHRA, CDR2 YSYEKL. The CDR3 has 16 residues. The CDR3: CASSQGGTGGYYGYTF. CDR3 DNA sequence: TGCGCCAGCAGCCAAGGCGGGACAGGGGGCTACTATGGCTACACCTTC.

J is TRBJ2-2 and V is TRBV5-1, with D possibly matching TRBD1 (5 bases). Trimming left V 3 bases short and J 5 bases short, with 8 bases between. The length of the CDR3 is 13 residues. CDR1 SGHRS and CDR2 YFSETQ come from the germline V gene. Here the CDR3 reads CASSSTVTGELFF. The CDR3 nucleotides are TGCGCCAGCAGCTCGACAGTAACCGGGGAGCTGTTTTTT.